The clone carrying this TCR beta chain was picked up many times. The sample comes from a study of read filtering for tumor transcriptome and immune sequencing. Study context: Patients were some 16 male and approximately 15 female, mean age 65.9 years, range roughly 45 to 85.

At the time of active disease, bone marrow was collected from every patient. From roughly 0.4 ug of RNA, a library with molecular barcoded alpha/delta and beta/gamma adaptors was made. Each CDR3 protein is one row after TCRdb ran MiXCR on the reads. The table includes approximately 57,000 distinct CDR3 sequences, 9% to 15% detected once. Trimming took off 10 bases at V and 0 bases at J, with 16 bases between the two ends. There are 16 residues in the CDR3. Germline loops: CDR1 KGHSH, CDR2 LQKENI. The V gene is TRBV18, the J gene TRBJ2-6; D perhaps matches TRBD2 (5 bases). Sequencing was done on a sample of a population of CD138-negative cells sorted from bone marrow. The sequence came from a donor at least 40 years old with multiple myeloma. CDR3 loop: CATGGGISSGANVLTF. In nucleotides, the CDR3 is TGTGCCACCGGAGGAGGAATATCCTCTGGGGCCAACGTCCTGACTTTC.